A single sample is the source of the 4 T cell receptor beta chains below, sequenced in a study of blood T cell repertoires in COVID-19. Sequencing used immunoSEQ multiplex PCR; TCRdb keeps in-frame clones, though not all of them. The table includes about 88,000 clones, 80% to 90% detected once. The sequencing input was peripheral blood. These receptors originate from a man at least 80 years old with acute or convalescent COVID-19.

CDR3 DNA: TGTGCCAGCAGCTTAGGCCTAGCGGCCTTAGGCTATACGCAGTATTTT. Its translation is CASSLGLAALGYTQYF. The genes are TRBV7-8 and TRBJ2-3; 7 bases match TRBD2. The V gene end was trimmed by 1 base and the J gene end by 7 bases; junction bases not matched to a gene: 11. Germline V gene sequence: CDR1 SGHVS, CDR2 FQNEAQ. This CDR3 has 16 residues.

The chain has TRBV18 and TRBJ2-7; D is perhaps TRBD1 (6 bases). V gave up 3 bases and J gave up 6 bases, with 12 bases separating them. There are 13 residues in the CDR3. The V gene's germline CDR1 is KGHSH and CDR2 LQKENI. CDR3 coding DNA: TGTGCCAGCTCACCTGGACAGTATATCGAGCAGTACTTC. Translating it yields CASSPGQYIEQYF.

Worth noting for this clone: The junction differs from germline at one of its ends, possibly a read error. This rearrangement joins TRBV7-9 to TRBJ1-6, with D possibly matching TRBD1 (5 bases). Germline CDR1 and CDR2: SEHNR and FQNEAQ (reference sequence). This CDR3 spans 16 amino acids. CDR3 amino acids: CASSYSRQTYNSPFHF. In DNA, the CDR3 is TGTGCCAGCAGTTATAGCAGACAGACTTATAATTCACCCTTCCACTTT.

The V call is TRBV7-2, the J call TRBJ1-2; the match to TRBD1 covers 8 bases. Losses at the gene ends were 3 bases for V and 5 bases for J; bases not matched to a gene: 8. Germline lookup yields CDR1 SGHTA and CDR2 FQGNSA. The CDR3 has 15 residues. Here the CDR3 reads CASSLGQVSSYGYTF. The CDR3 region has the DNA TGTGCCAGCAGCTTGGGACAGGTCTCTTCGTATGGCTACACCTTC.